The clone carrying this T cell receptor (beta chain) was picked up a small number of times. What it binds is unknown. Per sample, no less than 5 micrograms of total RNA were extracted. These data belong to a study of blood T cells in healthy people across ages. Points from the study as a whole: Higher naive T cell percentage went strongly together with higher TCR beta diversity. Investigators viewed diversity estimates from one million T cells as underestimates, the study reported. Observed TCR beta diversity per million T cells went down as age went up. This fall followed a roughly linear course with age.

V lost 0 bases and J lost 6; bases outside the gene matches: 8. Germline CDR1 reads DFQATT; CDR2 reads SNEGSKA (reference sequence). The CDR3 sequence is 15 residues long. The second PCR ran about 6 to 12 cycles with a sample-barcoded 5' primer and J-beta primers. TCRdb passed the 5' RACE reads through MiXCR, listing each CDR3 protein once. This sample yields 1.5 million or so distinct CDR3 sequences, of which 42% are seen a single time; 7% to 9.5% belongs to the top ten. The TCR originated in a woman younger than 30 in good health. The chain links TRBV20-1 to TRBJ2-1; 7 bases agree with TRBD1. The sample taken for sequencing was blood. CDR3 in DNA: TGCAGTGCTAGAGAGAGGGACAGCCGTTCCAATGAGCAGTTCTTC. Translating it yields CSARERDSRSNEQFF.